A single sample is the source of the 22 T cell receptor beta chains below, sequenced in a study of PD-1 blockade in classical Hodgkin lymphoma. Every patient relapsed after autologous stem cell transplantation, and brentuximab vedotin exposure varied. Here immunoSEQ multiplex PCR was the method, and the copy in TCRdb shows in-frame clones only, minus some. Counted here are about 46,000 clones, about three quarters occurring once; the ten biggest clones make up 11%. This material consisted of peripheral blood mononuclear cells (PBMCs), taken at baseline. The receptors come from a human donor with classical Hodgkin lymphoma.

J is TRBJ1-6 and V is TRBV5-1, with a weak D call TRBD1 (6 bases). V was cut by 1 base and J by 7 bases, with 12 bases left in between. Per the germline V gene, CDR1 is SGHRS and CDR2 is YFSETQ. This CDR3 spans 15 amino acids. CDR3 region: CASSLYRDQNSPLHF. The CDR3 DNA reads TGCGCCAGCAGCTTGTACAGGGATCAGAATTCACCCCTCCACTTT.

The rearrangement joins TRBV11-2 to TRBJ2-2; 10 nucleotides line up with TRBD1. CDR1 and CDR2 from the germline V gene are SGHAT and FQNNGV. V dropped 2 bases and J dropped 6; count of bases not matched to a gene: 6. The CDR3 consists of 16 residues. CDR3 DNA sequence: TGTGCCAGCAGCTTACAGGGACAGGGGAGGGCCGGGGAGCTGTTTTTT. As protein: CASSLQGQGRAGELFF.

The chain employs TRBV5-1 and TRBJ1-1; perhaps TRBD1 as D (5 bases). CDR3 size: 14 residues. Germline lookup yields CDR1 SGHRS and CDR2 YFSETQ. Deletions cut 5 bases from V and 2 bases from J, with 13 bases between. The CDR3, as DNA: TGCGCCAGCAGGGGGGGGACCCTAAACACTGAAGCTTTCTTT. Residues: CASRGGTLNTEAFF.

The chain has TRBV7-9 and TRBJ1-2; a weak D match, TRBD1 (5 bases). From germline, CDR1 is SEHNR and CDR2 FQNEAQ (reference sequence). CDR3 length: 13 residues. V lost 5 bases and J lost 4, with 11 bases in between. The CDR3 loop is CASSPGQTYGYTF. The CDR3 DNA reads as TGTGCCAGCAGCCCGGGGCAGACCTATGGCTACACCTTC.

This clone was counted between two and nine times. The chain is built from TRBV5-1 and TRBJ2-3; 12 positions match TRBD2. Unmatched junction bases numbered 5, after V lost 1 base and J lost 2 bases. CDR1 and CDR2 (germline): SGHRS, YFSETQ. The CDR3 loop spans 17 amino acids. CDR3 in DNA: TGCGCCAGCAGCTTGACTAGCGGGGGGCTGAACACAGATACGCAGTATTTT. Translated, it gives CASSLTSGGLNTDTQYF.

The CDR3 DNA follows: TGTGCCAGCAGCTCCCAGTTCACTGGGGCCAACGTCCTGACTTTC. This gives the protein CASSSQFTGANVLTF. V is TRBV11-1 and J is TRBJ2-6; D gene unclear. V lost 4 bases and J lost 2, with 9 bases in between. Per the germline V gene, CDR1 is SGHAT and CDR2 is FQDESV (reference sequence). The CDR3 has 15 amino acids.

Of note for this clone: Other DNA sequences from this sample encode an identical CDR3 as well. The chain has TRBV28 and TRBJ1-1, with D unclear. CDR3 size: 13 residues. CDR1 and CDR2 (germline): MDHEN, SYDVKM. The V and J ends lost 6 bases and 1 base respectively, with 9 bases between them. CDR3 region: CASSLGPNTEAFF. CDR3 coding DNA: TGTGCCAGCAGCCTCGGACCGAACACTGAAGCTTTCTTT.

This chain joins TRBV19 and TRBJ2-5; D ambiguous. Germline CDR1 and CDR2: LNHDA and SQIVND (reference sequence). This CDR3 region has 12 residues. V was trimmed by 3 bases and J by 2 bases, leaving 4 bases between them. CDR3 residues: CASSMAQETQYF. The CDR3 coding sequence is TGTGCCAGTAGTATGGCTCAAGAGACCCAGTACTTC. The variable domain in full, with the rest retrieved from reference TRBV19 and TRBJ2-5, is DGGITQSPKYLFRKEGQNVTLSCEQNLNHDAMYWYRQDPGQGLRLIYYSQIVNDFQKGDIAEGYSVSREKKESFPLTVTSAQKNPTAFYLCASSMAQETQYFGPGTRLLVL.

The gene calls are TRBV28 and TRBJ2-7; maybe TRBD2 (6 bases). V gave up 6 bases and J gave up 2 bases, with 8 bases separating them. The CDR3 sequence is 12 residues long. Germline V lookup: CDR1 MDHEN, CDR2 SYDVKM. The CDR3 nucleotides are TGTGCCAGCAGGGAGGGGACCTACGAGCAGTACTTC. It translates to CASREGTYEQYF.

In regard to this clone: The junction shows a germline mismatch at one end, possibly a read error. This chain joins TRBV9 and TRBJ2-5; D unclear. The germline V gene encodes CDR1 SGDLS and CDR2 YYNGEE. This CDR3 comprises 12 residues. The CDR3, as DNA: TGTGCCAGCAGCGTAGGAAATGGACCCCACCACTTC. The encoded protein is CASSVGNGPHHF.

This clone was detected a few times. The chain combines TRBV6-1 with TRBJ1-5; 8 nucleotides line up with TRBD1. The CDR3 is 15 residues long. The V gene end was trimmed by 10 bases and the J gene end by 3 bases; junction bases not matched to a gene: 11. Germline CDR1 and CDR2: MNHNS and SASEGT. The chain's CDR3 is CAISYGQGFNQPQHF. For the CDR3, the DNA is TGTGCCATCTCGTATGGACAGGGTTTCAATCAGCCCCAGCATTTT.

The chain couples TRBV27 to TRBJ2-7; TRBD2 aligns across 7 bases. The CDR3 loop spans 14 amino acids. Trimming took 6 bases from V and 2 from J; bases not matched to a gene: 7. The germline V gene has CDR1 MNHEY and CDR2 SMNVEV (reference sequence). Here the CDR3 DNA reads TGTGCCAGCAGCATTGGGGGGGGTACCTACGAGCAGTACTTC. Translation: CASSIGGGTYEQYF.

The rearrangement joins TRBV14 to TRBJ1-5; D is unresolved. The CDR3 is 15 amino acids. Germline-derived CDR1 and CDR2 are SGHDN and FVKESK. V lost 1 base and J 4 bases, leaving 11 bases between the germline ends. The CDR3 coding sequence is TGTGCCAGCAGCCAAGGTGGAGAACTTAATCAGCCCCAGCATTTT. Its protein product is CASSQGGELNQPQHF.

The CDR3 loop is CASSFGVQPQHF. DNA for the CDR3: TGTGCCAGCAGCTTCGGGGTTCAGCCCCAGCATTTT. V usage is TRBV5-6 and J usage is TRBJ1-5; D gene unclear. The ends were cut back, 2 bases at V and 6 bases at J, with 6 bases in the middle. In germline, CDR1 is SGHDT, CDR2 YYEEEE. The CDR3 has 12 residues.

This clone is classed as medium-sized. The chain couples TRBV18 to TRBJ1-1, with 10 positions matching TRBD1. Germline V lookup: CDR1 KGHSH, CDR2 LQKENI. Trimming removed 3 bases from V and 4 bases from J; junction bases left unmatched: 2. The CDR3 is 14 residues long. The CDR3 DNA reads TGTGCCAGCTCACCCGGACAGGGGGGCACTGAAGCTTTCTTT. As protein: CASSPGQGGTEAFF.

J is TRBJ1-5 and V is TRBV27; D call uncertain. This CDR3 comprises 15 residues. Trimming removed 4 bases from V and 2 bases from J, with 12 bases in between. CDR1 and CDR2 from the germline V gene are MNHEY and SMNVEV (reference sequence). CDR3 amino acids: CASSYAGRGNQPQHF. DNA for the CDR3: TGTGCCAGCAGTTATGCGGGTAGGGGCAATCAGCCCCAGCATTTT.

By its share, this clone is medium-sized. This rearrangement joins TRBV11-3 to TRBJ2-5, with 11 positions matching TRBD2. Germline-derived CDR1 and CDR2 are SGHNT and YENEEA. V was clipped by 9 bases and J by 2 bases; unmatched bases: 5. This CDR3 has 14 amino acids. The CDR3 DNA follows: TGTGCCAGTCATGTAGCGGGAGGGCAAGAGACCCAGTACTTC. Encoded protein: CASHVAGGQETQYF.

The J gene is TRBJ1-1, the V gene TRBV6-1; 10 bases agree with TRBD1. CDR3 size: 16 residues. V trimming: 2 bases; J trimming: 1 base; junction bases outside the gene matches: 4. Germline values: CDR1 MNHNS, CDR2 SASEGT. For the CDR3, the DNA is TGTGCCAGCAGTGAATTCTGGGACAGGGGGAACACTGAAGCTTTCTTT. Translation gives CASSEFWDRGNTEAFF.

The chain has TRBV11-2 and TRBJ1-1; D is perhaps TRBD1 (5 bases). From germline, CDR1 is SGHAT and CDR2 FQNNGV. The CDR3 loop spans 14 amino acids. V was shortened by 5 bases and J by 4 bases, with 14 bases between the two germline ends. CDR3 bases: TGTGCCAGCAGCCCGGGACGTTCCCCCACTGAAGCTTTCTTT. Protein: CASSPGRSPTEAFF.

This clone was picked up one time. V gene TRBV9 combines with J gene TRBJ1-5, with D hard to call. CDR3 length: 14 residues. From germline, CDR1 is SGDLS and CDR2 YYNGEE. V was cut by 2 bases and J by 4 bases, with 10 bases left in between. As DNA, the CDR3 is TGTGCCAGCAGCGTGGATGGAGCAAATCAGCCCCAGCATTTT. Protein: CASSVDGANQPQHF.

The V gene is TRBV6-5, the J gene TRBJ2-7, with D perhaps given as TRBD1 or TRBD2 (6 bases each). This CDR3 region has 16 residues. V was trimmed by 0 bases and J by 0 bases, leaving 12 bases between them. Germline CDR1 reads MNHEY; CDR2 reads SVGAGI. CDR3 in amino acids: CASSYSGGLSSYEQYF. CDR3 nucleotides: TGTGCCAGCAGTTACTCCGGGGGCCTTAGCTCCTACGAGCAGTACTTC.

The rearrangement joins TRBV7-2 to TRBJ1-1; D is possibly TRBD1 (5 bases). V was clipped by 2 bases and J by 6 bases, with 13 bases between them. CDR3 length equals 14 residues. Per germline, CDR1 SGHTA and CDR2 FQGNSA. CDR3 DNA: TGTGCCAGCAGCTTATGGGGCGACGGCGCTGAAGCTTTCTTT. Residues: CASSLWGDGAEAFF.